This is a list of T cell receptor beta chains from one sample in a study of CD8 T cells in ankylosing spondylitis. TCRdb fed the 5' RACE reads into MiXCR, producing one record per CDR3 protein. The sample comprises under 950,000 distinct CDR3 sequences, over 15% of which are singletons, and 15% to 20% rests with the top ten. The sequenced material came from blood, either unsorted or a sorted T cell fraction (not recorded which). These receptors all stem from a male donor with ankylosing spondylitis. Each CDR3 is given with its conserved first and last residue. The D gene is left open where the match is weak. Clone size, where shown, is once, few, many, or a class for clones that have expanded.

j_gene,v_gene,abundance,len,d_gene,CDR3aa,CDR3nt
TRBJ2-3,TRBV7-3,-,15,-,CASSLTLDATDTQYF,TGTGCCAGCAGCTTAACCCTCGACGCTACAGATACGCAGTATTTT
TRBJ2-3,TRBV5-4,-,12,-,CASSLGENTQYF,TGTGCCAGCAGCTTAGGGGAGAATACGCAGTATTTT
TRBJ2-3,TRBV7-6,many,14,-,CASSLGPGTDTQYF,TGTGCCAGCAGCTTAGGCCCAGGCACAGATACGCAGTATTTT
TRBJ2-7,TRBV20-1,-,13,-,CSATFPYSYEQYF,TGCAGTGCTACTTTTCCTTACTCCTACGAGCAGTACTTC
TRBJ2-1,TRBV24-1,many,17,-,CATSDPPTGKTYNEQFF,TGTGCCACCAGTGACCCACCCACAGGGAAGACATACAATGAGCAGTTCTTC
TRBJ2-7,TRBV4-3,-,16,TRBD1,CASSQDRQGGFYEQYF,TGCGCCAGCAGCCAAGACCGACAGGGGGGGTTCTACGAGCAGTACTTC
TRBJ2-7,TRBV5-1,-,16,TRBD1,CASSLPTGDWAVEQYF,TGCGCCAGCAGCTTGCCCACAGGGGATTGGGCGGTCGAGCAGTACTTC
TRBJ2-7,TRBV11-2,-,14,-,CASSLPEIDYEQYF,TGTGCCAGCAGCTTACCTGAGATAGACTACGAGCAGTACTTC
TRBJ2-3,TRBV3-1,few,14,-,CASSQTDLPDTQYF,TGTGCCAGCAGCCAAACGGACCTACCCGATACGCAGTATTTT
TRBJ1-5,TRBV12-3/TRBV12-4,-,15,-,CASSFRDSGGQPQHF,TGTGCCAGCAGTTTTAGGGACTCTGGGGGGCAGCCCCAGCATTTT
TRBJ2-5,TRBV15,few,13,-,CATSRDPQETQYF,TGTGCCACCAGCAGAGATCCTCAAGAGACCCAGTACTTC
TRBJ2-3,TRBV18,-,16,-,CASSPRPPSGTDTQYF,TGTGCCAGCTCACCAAGACCTCCCTCGGGCACAGATACGCAGTATTTT
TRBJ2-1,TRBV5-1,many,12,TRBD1,CASSQTGAEQFF,TGCGCCAGCAGCCAAACAGGGGCTGAGCAGTTCTTC
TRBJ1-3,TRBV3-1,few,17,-,CASSQVGRIISGNTIYF,TGTGCCAGCAGCCAAGTGGGCAGGATCATCTCTGGAAACACCATATATTTT
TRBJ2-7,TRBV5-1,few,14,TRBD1,CASNIGDRAYEQYF,TGCGCCAGCAATATTGGGGACAGAGCCTACGAGCAGTACTTC
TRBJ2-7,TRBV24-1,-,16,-,CATSDPAGTNSYEQYF,TGTGCCACCAGTGATCCGGCTGGGACAAACTCCTACGAGCAGTACTTC
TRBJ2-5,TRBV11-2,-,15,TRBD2,CASSLRGGNQETQYF,TGTGCCAGCAGCTTGCGCGGGGGGAACCAAGAGACCCAGTACTTC
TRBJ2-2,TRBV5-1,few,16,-,CASSLAQLVDTGELFF,TGCGCCAGCAGCTTGGCTCAGCTGGTGGACACCGGGGAGCTGTTTTTT
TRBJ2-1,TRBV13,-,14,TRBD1,CASSSGHRGNEQFF,TGTGCCAGCAGCTCCGGACACAGGGGGAATGAGCAGTTCTTC
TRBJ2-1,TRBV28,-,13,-,CASSFRGNNEQFF,TGTGCCAGCAGTTTTCGGGGTAACAATGAGCAGTTCTTC
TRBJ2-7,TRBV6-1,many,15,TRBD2,CASRPRLAGSYEQYF,TGTGCCAGCAGACCACGACTAGCGGGGAGCTACGAGCAGTACTTC
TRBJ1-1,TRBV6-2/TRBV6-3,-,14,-,CASLRKGPKTEAFF,TGTGCCAGCCTCCGAAAGGGACCGAAAACTGAAGCTTTCTTT
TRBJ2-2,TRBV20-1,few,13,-,CSAVTSGTAKLFF,TGCAGTGCCGTAACCTCCGGGACTGCGAAGCTGTTTTTT
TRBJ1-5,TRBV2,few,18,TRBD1,CASTPRDRGRRGDQPQHF,TGTGCCAGCACACCCCGGGACAGGGGACGCCGCGGCGATCAGCCCCAGCATTTT
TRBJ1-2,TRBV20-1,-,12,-,CSARRQSHGYTF,TGCAGTGCTCGAAGACAATCCCACGGCTACACCTTC
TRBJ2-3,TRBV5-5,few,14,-,CASTWTASTDTQYF,TGTGCCAGCACCTGGACAGCTAGCACAGATACGCAGTATTTT
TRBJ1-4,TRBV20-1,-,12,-,CSAWGGGEKLFF,TGCAGTGCCTGGGGGGGAGGGGAAAAACTGTTTTTT
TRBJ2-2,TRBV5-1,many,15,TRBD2,CASRPGLANTGELFF,TGCGCCAGCAGACCGGGACTAGCGAACACCGGGGAGCTGTTTTTT
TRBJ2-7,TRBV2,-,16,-,CASSERWQGGKYEQYF,TGTGCCAGCAGTGAGAGGTGGCAGGGGGGGAAATACGAGCAGTACTTC
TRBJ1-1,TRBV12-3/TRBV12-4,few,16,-,CASSFVGTTPNTEAFF,TGTGCCAGCAGTTTTGTAGGTACAACGCCGAACACTGAAGCTTTCTTT
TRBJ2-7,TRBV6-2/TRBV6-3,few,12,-,CASSYPEDEQYF,TGTGCCAGCAGTTACCCCGAAGACGAGCAGTACTTC
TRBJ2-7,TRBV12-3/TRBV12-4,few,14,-,CASSIDTAFYEQYF,TGTGCCAGCAGCATAGACACCGCCTTCTACGAGCAGTACTTC
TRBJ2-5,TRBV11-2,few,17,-,CASSLEGGTVGRETQYF,TGTGCCAGCAGCTTAGAAGGGGGGACAGTTGGGCGGGAGACCCAGTACTTC
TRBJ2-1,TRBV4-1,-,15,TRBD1,CASSQARGQNNEQFF,TGCGCCAGCAGCCAAGCCAGGGGGCAAAACAATGAGCAGTTCTTC
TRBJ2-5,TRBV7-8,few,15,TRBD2,CASSFGGMVRETQYF,TGTGCCAGCAGCTTCGGGGGGATGGTACGAGAGACCCAGTACTTC
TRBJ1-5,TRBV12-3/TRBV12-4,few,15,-,CASSLAARGGVPQHF,TGTGCCAGCAGTTTAGCAGCGCGGGGGGGTGTGCCCCAGCATTTT
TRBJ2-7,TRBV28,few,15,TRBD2,CASSLARGGTYEQYF,TGTGCCAGCAGTTTAGCCCGGGGGGGAACCTACGAGCAGTACTTC
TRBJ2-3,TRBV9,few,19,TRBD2,CASSVISSGVPTSTDTQYF,TGTGCCAGCAGCGTTATCTCTAGCGGGGTGCCGACTAGCACAGATACGCAGTATTTT
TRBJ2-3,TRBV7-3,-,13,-,CASSTTTTDTQYF,TGTGCCAGCAGCACTACTACCACAGATACGCAGTATTTT
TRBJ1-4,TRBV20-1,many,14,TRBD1,CSAAPGTGEEKLFF,TGCAGTGCGGCCCCCGGGACAGGGGAAGAAAAACTGTTTTTT
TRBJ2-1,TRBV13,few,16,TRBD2,CASSQTSGGAYNEQFF,TGTGCCAGCAGCCAAACTAGCGGGGGGGCCTACAATGAGCAGTTCTTC
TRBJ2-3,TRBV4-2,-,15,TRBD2,CASSQAGGDTDTQYF,TGTGCCAGCAGCCAAGCGGGGGGGGACACAGATACGCAGTATTTT
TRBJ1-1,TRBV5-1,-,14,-,CASSEGRANTEAFF,TGCGCCAGCAGCGAGGGTCGAGCGAACACTGAAGCTTTCTTT